This T cell receptor (beta chain) was profiled in a study of T cell responses to AZD1222 COVID-19 vaccine. Study-wide findings and caveats: Every sample of the repertoires postdated the peak T cell response. Mostly white British, mostly female donors; authors suggested clonal diversity may be underestimated.

Notes on this clone: What it binds is not known.

This CDR3 is built from 15 residues. The V gene lost 5 bases and the J gene lost 3 bases, with 14 bases spanning the gap. The germline gives CDR1 MDHEN, CDR2 SYDVKM. Data came from immunoSEQ multiplex PCR; TCRdb stores just in-frame clones and leaves some out. The sample includes 150,000 or so clones, 94% of them seen just once. The sequencing used peripheral blood, collected on day 0 of AZD1222 vaccination. The rearrangement links TRBV28 to TRBJ1-5; D unresolved. The receptor was isolated from an adult in good health. CDR3 sequence (DNA): TGTGCCAGCAGTACCCAGGCAGCCTACAATCAGCCCCAGCATTTT. Translating gives CASSTQAAYNQPQHF.